This TCR beta chain was captured in a study of cytomegalovirus exposure and HLA in healthy donors. In its sample, this clone was seen a few times. The target antigen is unknown. Overall study results and limits: A later examination showed that TCR association rates differed by HLA locus, with DRB1 most and HLA-C fewest. It was only CMV serostatus that was available as immune exposure information.

The PCR had 60 Vbeta and 13 Jbeta primers. Sequenced by immunoSEQ multiplex PCR; TCRdb stores in-frame clones only, minus some. The table lists over 100,000 clones, roughly a tenth of them singletons. V shed 2 bases and J shed 7 bases, with 17 bases lying between them. CDR3 size: 16 residues. Germline lookup yields CDR1 MNHEY and CDR2 SVGAGI. The material sequenced was PBMCs. This chain joins TRBV6-5 and TRBJ1-4; D may be TRBD1 (5 bases). The TCR was taken from a man aged 35 to 55 in good health and CMV-seropositive. CDR3 sequence reads: CASSYTPRDGGEKLFF. CDR3 in DNA: TGTGCCAGCAGTTACACTCCCCGGGACGGGGGTGAAAAACTGTTTTTT.